Below, one T cell receptor beta chain is given with its context. The sample belongs to a study of T cell changes during pregnancy in multiple sclerosis. The table came from immunoSEQ multiplex PCR; TCRdb's copy has only in-frame clones and leaves some out. The sample has approximately 90,000 clones; roughly 89% are singletons. Germline-derived CDR1 and CDR2 are SGHKS and YYEKEE (reference sequence). J gave up 5 bases and V 5 bases, and 5 bases lay outside the gene matches. CDR3 size: 13 residues. The sequences come from peripheral blood, collected after pregnancy. The sequence derives from a female donor in good health, enrolled as a control in a pregnancy study. The V and J genes are TRBV5-5 and TRBJ2-7; TRBD1 matches 9 bases. CDR3 protein: CASRYTGGDEQYF. Written as DNA, the CDR3 is TGTGCCAGCAGATATACAGGGGGCGACGAGCAGTACTTC.